This TCR beta chain was sequenced for a study of response to subunit inactivated influenza vaccine. TCRdb reprocessed the RT-PCR reads with MiXCR, giving one entry per CDR3 protein. The data show around 200,000 distinct CDR3 sequences, approximately 12% seen once. These same records also appear under a second study, on T cells expressing NK-cell markers. According to that study: The TCR beta cDNA came from 5'RACE template switching with UMIs. Each TCR beta repertoire originated in sorted T cells that were CD3+CD56+NKG2C+, CD3+CD56+NKG2C- or CD3+CD56-NKG2C+. Of eight sequenced donors, seven were HCMV-seropositive and one HCMV-seronegative. Top CD8+ clonotypes included the dominant CD3+CD56+NKG2C+ clonotypes in five to seven donors. Evidence did not settle whether expanded NKG2C+ T cell clones targeted HCMV.

This TCR was sampled from a man aged 50 to 60 who received an inactivated influenza vaccine. Sample: CD8+ T cells sorted from PBMCs, taken about 12 days after vaccination.

The CDR3 spells CSAKGLADSSYEQYF. CDR3 in DNA: TGCAGTGCGAAGGGACTAGCGGATAGCTCCTACGAGCAGTACTTC. This chain connects TRBV20-1 to TRBJ2-7, with 11 bases lining up with TRBD2. Germline V lookup: CDR1 DFQATT, CDR2 SNEGSKA (reference sequence). The CDR3 length is 15 residues. The ends lost 6 bases at V and 0 bases at J; junction bases unmatched: 7.